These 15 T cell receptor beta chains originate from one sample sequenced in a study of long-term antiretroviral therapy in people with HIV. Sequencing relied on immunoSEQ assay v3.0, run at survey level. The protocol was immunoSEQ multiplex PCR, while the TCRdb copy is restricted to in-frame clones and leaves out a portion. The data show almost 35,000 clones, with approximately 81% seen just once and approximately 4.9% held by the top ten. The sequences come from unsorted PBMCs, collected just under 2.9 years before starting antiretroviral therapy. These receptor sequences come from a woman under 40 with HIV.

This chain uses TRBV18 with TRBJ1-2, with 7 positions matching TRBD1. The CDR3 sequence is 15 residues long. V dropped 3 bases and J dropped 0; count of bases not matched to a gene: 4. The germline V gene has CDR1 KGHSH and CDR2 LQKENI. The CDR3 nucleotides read TGTGCCAGCTCACCTGGACAGGTTGCTAACTATGGCTACACCTTC. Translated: CASSPGQVANYGYTF.

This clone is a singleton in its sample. In nucleotides, the CDR3 is TGCGCCAGCAGCTTGCCCCAGACAGGGGCTGGAAACACCATATATTTT. Translating it yields CASSLPQTGAGNTIYF. V and J are TRBV5-1 and TRBJ1-3; 8 nucleotides match TRBD1. V was pared by 1 base and J by 2 bases, with 5 bases of the junction left unmatched. This CDR3 contains 16 residues. Germline CDR1 reads SGHRS; CDR2 reads YFSETQ.

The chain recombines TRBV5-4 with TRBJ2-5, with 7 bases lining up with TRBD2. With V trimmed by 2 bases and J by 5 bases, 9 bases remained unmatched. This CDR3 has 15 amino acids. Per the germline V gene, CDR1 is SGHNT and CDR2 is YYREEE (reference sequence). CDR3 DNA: TGTGCCAGCAGCTTAATGCAACGGGGGGTGGAGACCCAGTACTTC. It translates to CASSLMQRGVETQYF.

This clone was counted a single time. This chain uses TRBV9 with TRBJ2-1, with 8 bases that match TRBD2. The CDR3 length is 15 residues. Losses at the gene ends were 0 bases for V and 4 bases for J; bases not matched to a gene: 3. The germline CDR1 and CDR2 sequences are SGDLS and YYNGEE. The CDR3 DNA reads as TGTGCCAGCAGCGTAGCTTTAGCGGGGTACAATGAGCAGTTCTTC. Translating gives CASSVALAGYNEQFF.

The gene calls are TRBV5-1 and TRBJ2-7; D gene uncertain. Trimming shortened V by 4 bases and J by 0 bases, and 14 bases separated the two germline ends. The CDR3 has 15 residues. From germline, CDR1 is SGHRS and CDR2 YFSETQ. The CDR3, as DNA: TGCGCCAGCAGCCGGACGGATTTAATCTCCTACGAGCAGTACTTC. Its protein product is CASSRTDLISYEQYF.

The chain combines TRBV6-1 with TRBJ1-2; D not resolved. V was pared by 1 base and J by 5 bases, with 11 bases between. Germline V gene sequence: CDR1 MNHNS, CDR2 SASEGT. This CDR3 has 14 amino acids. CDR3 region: CASSEVAGGYGYTF. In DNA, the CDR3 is TGTGCCAGCAGTGAAGTGGCAGGAGGTTATGGCTACACCTTC.

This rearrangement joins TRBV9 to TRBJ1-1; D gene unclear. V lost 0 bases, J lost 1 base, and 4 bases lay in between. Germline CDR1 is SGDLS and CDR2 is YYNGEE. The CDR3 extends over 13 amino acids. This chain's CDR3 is CASSVGPNTEAFF. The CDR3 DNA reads TGTGCCAGCAGCGTAGGGCCGAACACTGAAGCTTTCTTT.

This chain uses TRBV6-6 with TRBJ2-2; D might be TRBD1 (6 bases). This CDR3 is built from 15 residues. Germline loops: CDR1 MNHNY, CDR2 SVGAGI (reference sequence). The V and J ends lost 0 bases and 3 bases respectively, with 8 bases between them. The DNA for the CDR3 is TGTGCCAGCAGTTACTCGGACAGTTACACCGGGGAGCTGTTTTTT. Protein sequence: CASSYSDSYTGELFF.

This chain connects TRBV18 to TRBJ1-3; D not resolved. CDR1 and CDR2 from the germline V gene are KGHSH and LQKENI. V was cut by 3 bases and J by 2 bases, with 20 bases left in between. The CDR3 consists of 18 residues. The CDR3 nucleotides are TGTGCCAGCTCACCTCAAAGTGTCCGGGGTTCGACTGGAAACACCATATATTTT. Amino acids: CASSPQSVRGSTGNTIYF.

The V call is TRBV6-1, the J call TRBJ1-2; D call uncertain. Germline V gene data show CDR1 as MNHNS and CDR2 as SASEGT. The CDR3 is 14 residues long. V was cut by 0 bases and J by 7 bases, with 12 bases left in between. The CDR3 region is CASSEAEGFGGYTF. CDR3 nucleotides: TGTGCCAGCAGTGAAGCGGAGGGTTTCGGTGGCTACACCTTC.

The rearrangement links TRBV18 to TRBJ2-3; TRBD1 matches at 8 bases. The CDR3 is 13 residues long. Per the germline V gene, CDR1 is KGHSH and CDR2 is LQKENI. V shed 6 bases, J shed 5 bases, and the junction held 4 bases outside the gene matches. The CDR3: CASSQGAGDTQYF. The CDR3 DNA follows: TGTGCCAGCTCCCAGGGGGCGGGAGATACGCAGTATTTT.

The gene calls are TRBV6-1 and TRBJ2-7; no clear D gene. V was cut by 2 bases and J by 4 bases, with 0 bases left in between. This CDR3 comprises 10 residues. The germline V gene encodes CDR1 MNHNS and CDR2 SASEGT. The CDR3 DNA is TGTGCCAGCAGTGAATACGAGCAGTACTTC. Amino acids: CASSEYEQYF.

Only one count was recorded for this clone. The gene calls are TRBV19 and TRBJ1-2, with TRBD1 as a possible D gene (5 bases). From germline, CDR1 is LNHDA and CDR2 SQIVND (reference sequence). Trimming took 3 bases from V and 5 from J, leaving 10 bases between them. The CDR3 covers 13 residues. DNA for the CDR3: TGTGCCAGTAGTATCGGGGGTCAATATGGCTACACCTTC. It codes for CASSIGGQYGYTF.

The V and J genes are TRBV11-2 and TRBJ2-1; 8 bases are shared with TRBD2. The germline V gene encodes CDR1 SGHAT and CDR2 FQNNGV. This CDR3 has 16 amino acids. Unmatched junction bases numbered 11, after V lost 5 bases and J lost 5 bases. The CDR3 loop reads CASSPLPGGWDNEQFF. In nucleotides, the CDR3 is TGTGCCAGCAGCCCTCTACCGGGGGGGTGGGACAATGAGCAGTTCTTC.

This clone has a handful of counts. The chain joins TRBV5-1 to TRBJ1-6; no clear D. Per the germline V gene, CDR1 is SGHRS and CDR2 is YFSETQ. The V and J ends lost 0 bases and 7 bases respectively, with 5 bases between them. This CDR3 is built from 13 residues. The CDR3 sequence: CASSLVQNSPLHF. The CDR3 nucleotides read TGCGCCAGCAGCTTGGTGCAAAATTCACCCCTCCACTTT.